Each of the 26 T cell receptor beta chains below was sequenced from the same sample in a study of cytomegalovirus exposure and HLA in healthy donors. Both 60 Vbeta primers and 13 Jbeta primers went into the PCR. The protocol was immunoSEQ multiplex PCR, while the TCRdb copy is restricted to in-frame clones and leaves out a portion. The sample lists 150,000 to 200,000 clones; approximately 80% were seen once. Sequencing was carried out using PBMCs. Receptors originate from a woman aged 40 to 50 in good health and CMV-seropositive.

The rearrangement links TRBV6-6 to TRBJ1-5, with D tentatively TRBD1 (6 bases). Germline assignment: CDR1 MNHNY and CDR2 SVGAGI (reference sequence). This CDR3 is built from 13 residues. The V end lost 7 bases, the J end lost 7 bases, and 14 bases lay between the germline ends. The CDR3: CASTIGGAQPQHF. Here the CDR3 DNA reads TGTGCCAGCACCATTGGGGGGGCCCAGCCCCAGCATTTT.

The rearrangement uses TRBV19 and TRBJ1-6; perhaps TRBD1 as D (5 bases). CDR1 LNHDA and CDR2 SQIVND come from the germline V gene (reference sequence). The CDR3 length is 15 residues. Trimming took off 7 bases at V and 5 bases at J, with 15 bases between the two ends. The CDR3 loop reads CASNSGQGNNSPLHF. In nucleotides, the CDR3 is TGTGCCAGTAATTCCGGGCAGGGCAATAATTCACCCCTCCACTTT. Filled out from reference TRBV19 and TRBJ1-6, the complete variable domain reads DGGITQSPKYLFRKEGQNVTLSCEQNLNHDAMYWYRQDPGQGLRLIYYSQIVNDFQKGDIAEGYSVSREKKESFPLTVTSAQKNPTAFYLCASNSGQGNNSPLHFGNGTRLTVT.

V usage is TRBV6-6 and J usage is TRBJ2-3, with 9 bases lining up with TRBD1. The CDR3 runs to 16 residues. Germline V gene sequence: CDR1 MNHNY, CDR2 SVGAGI (reference sequence). J lost 2 bases, V lost 6 bases, and 9 bases had no gene match. The CDR3 DNA reads as TGTGCCAGCAGCACCCCCGGGACAGGGATCACAGATACGCAGTATTTT. It translates to CASSTPGTGITDTQYF.

This clone has only a few counts. This rearrangement joins TRBV7-6 to TRBJ2-7, with 9 bases lining up with TRBD1. CDR1 and CDR2 (germline): SGHVS, FNYEAQ. This CDR3 has 14 amino acids. V lost 5 bases to trimming and J lost 7 bases; unmatched junction nucleotides: 9. The CDR3 region has the DNA TGTGCCAGCAGCCTCGGGACAGGGTTGCGGGAGCAGTACTTC. Its translation: CASSLGTGLREQYF.

The chain is built from TRBV2 and TRBJ1-2; 9 nucleotides match TRBD1. Germline-derived CDR1 and CDR2 are SNHLY and FYNNEI. V lost 4 bases, J lost 2 bases, and 11 bases stayed unmatched. This CDR3 has 17 amino acids. Here the CDR3 DNA reads TGTGCCAGCAGTGGCCTACTCCCGGGACAGGGAAACTATGGCTACACCTTC. The encoded protein is CASSGLLPGQGNYGYTF.

The chain has TRBV30 and TRBJ1-3; D is uncertain. The V gene's germline CDR1 is GTSNPN and CDR2 SVGIG (reference sequence). CDR3 length: 12 amino acids. Trimming pared 5 bases from V and 7 bases from J, leaving 12 bases between. CDR3 region: CAWAEGANTIYF. CDR3 in DNA: TGTGCCTGGGCGGAGGGAGCGAACACCATATATTTT.

This clone was picked up a small number of times. V usage is TRBV7-9 and J usage is TRBJ2-2, with 11 bases that match TRBD2. J was trimmed by 7 bases and V by 6 bases; bases with no gene match: 4. Germline-derived CDR1 and CDR2 are SEHNR and FQNEAQ (reference sequence). This CDR3 has 14 residues. This CDR3 reads CASRTSGDFGELFF. The CDR3 DNA sequence: TGTGCCAGCAGGACTAGCGGGGACTTCGGGGAGCTGTTTTTT.

The gene calls are TRBV21-1 and TRBJ1-4; the table assigns TRBD1, which was not confirmed against the DNA. TRBV21-1 is recorded as a pseudogene. The CDR3 is 17 residues long. CDR3 nucleotide sequence: TGTGCCAGCAGCCGTCCCGGGACAGGGGCGCGGAATGAAAAACTGTTTTTT. Its translation is CASSRPGTGARNEKLFF.

The V call is TRBV29-1, the J call TRBJ2-7, with 11 bases lining up with TRBD1. The germline V gene has CDR1 SQVTM and CDR2 ANQGSEA. V was pared by 6 bases and J by 3 bases, with 10 bases of the junction left unmatched. This CDR3 has 15 residues. CDR3 nucleotides: TGCAGCGTGGAGGGGACAGGGGGTAACTTCTACGAGCAGTACTTC. Its protein is CSVEGTGGNFYEQYF.

The V call is TRBV7-2, the J call TRBJ1-5, with D tentatively TRBD1 (5 bases). The CDR3 runs to 13 residues. Trimming cost V 0 bases and J 10 bases, with 10 bases left between them. Germline V gene data show CDR1 as SGHTA and CDR2 as FQGNSA. DNA for the CDR3: TGTGCCAGCAGCTTAGCCTCAGGGTTCCCCCAGCATTTT. As protein: CASSLASGFPQHF.

V gene TRBV4-2 combines with J gene TRBJ1-1; D ambiguous. V was pared by 3 bases and J by 7 bases, with 9 bases between. The CDR3 extends over 12 amino acids. The V gene's germline CDR1 is LGHNA and CDR2 YNFKEQ. Here the CDR3 DNA reads TGTGCCAGCAGCCAGGGTGGGAGTGAAGCTTTCTTT. It is translated as CASSQGGSEAFF.

The chain combines TRBV7-2 with TRBJ2-3; 9 bases are a match to TRBD2. This CDR3 has 15 amino acids. The V gene's germline CDR1 is SGHTA and CDR2 FQGNSA. V shed 6 bases, J shed 2 bases, and the junction held 6 bases outside the gene matches. CDR3 region: CASRRPGLATDTQYF. The CDR3 DNA follows: TGTGCCAGCAGGAGACCGGGACTAGCCACAGATACGCAGTATTTT.

The chain joins TRBV7-2 to TRBJ2-3; TRBD2 matches 7 bases. The CDR3 is 15 residues long. After removal of 2 bases from V and 1 base from J, the junction contained 3 bases not matched to a gene. Per the germline V gene, CDR1 is SGHTA and CDR2 is FQGNSA. The CDR3 DNA is TGTGCCAGCAGCTTATGGCTAGCGGGCACAGATACGCAGTATTTT. It is translated as CASSLWLAGTDTQYF.

V is TRBV5-8 and J is TRBJ1-3, with D unresolved. V was shortened by 4 bases and J by 0 bases, with 11 bases between the two germline ends. The length of the CDR3 is 15 residues. Germline assignment: CDR1 SGHTS and CDR2 YDEGEE. CDR3: CASSPAGYSGNTIYF. The CDR3 coding sequence is TGTGCCAGCAGCCCGGCGGGGTACTCTGGAAACACCATATATTTT.

V and J are TRBV11-3 and TRBJ2-3, with 7 bases identical to TRBD1. V trimming: 5 bases; J trimming: 2 bases; junction bases outside the gene matches: 10. The germline V gene has CDR1 SGHNT and CDR2 YENEEA. This CDR3 region has 16 residues. DNA of the CDR3: TGTGCCAGCAGCCACCAAGGGACAGATCTCACAGATACGCAGTATTTT. It codes for CASSHQGTDLTDTQYF.

This rearrangement joins TRBV6-5 to TRBJ2-7; TRBD1 agrees at 10 bases. V gave up 5 bases and J gave up 2 bases; unmatched junction bases: 3. Germline V gives CDR1 MNHEY, CDR2 SVGAGI. This CDR3 region has 14 residues. The CDR3 DNA sequence: TGTGCCAGCAGTATGGGACAGGGGACCTACGAGCAGTACTTC. Translation gives CASSMGQGTYEQYF.

V and J are TRBV11-2 and TRBJ1-1; possibly TRBD1 for D (5 bases). Trimming took off 7 bases at V and 4 bases at J, with 13 bases between the two ends. CDR1 is SGHAT, CDR2 FQNNGV, per germline. The CDR3 is 13 residues long. The CDR3 loop reads CASIWLGGTEAFF. DNA of the CDR3: TGTGCCAGCATTTGGTTGGGGGGCACTGAAGCTTTCTTT.

V gene TRBV9 combines with J gene TRBJ2-3; TRBD2 matches 8 bases. Losses at the gene ends were 5 bases for V and 6 bases for J; bases not matched to a gene: 5. The germline V gene has CDR1 SGDLS and CDR2 YYNGEE. The CDR3 sequence is 13 residues long. The CDR3 is CASRSSGSDTQYF. The CDR3 nucleotides read TGTGCCAGCAGGAGCAGCGGGAGTGATACGCAGTATTTT.

V gene TRBV27 combines with J gene TRBJ2-7; 7 bases line up with TRBD1. In germline, CDR1 is MNHEY, CDR2 SMNVEV (reference sequence). V lost 6 bases to trimming and J lost 3 bases; unmatched junction nucleotides: 11. The CDR3 has 15 residues. The CDR3 nucleotides are TGTGCCAGCAGATACCAGGGGGTCGACTACTACGAGCAGTACTTC. It codes for CASRYQGVDYYEQYF.

The CDR3 reads CASSSGTFLSYEQYF. CDR3 sequence (DNA): TGTGCCAGCAGCTCCGGGACTTTCCTCTCCTACGAGCAGTACTTC. The rearrangement uses TRBV11-2 and TRBJ2-7; possible D gene TRBD2, 6 bases. The CDR3 has 15 amino acids. Trimming stripped 4 bases from V and 0 bases from J, with 13 bases between. CDR1 and CDR2 (germline): SGHAT, FQNNGV.

This chain connects TRBV7-2 to TRBJ1-2, with 7 bases fitting TRBD1. Trimming removed 5 bases from V and 11 bases from J; junction bases left unmatched: 17. CDR1 is SGHTA, CDR2 FQGNSA, per germline. CDR3 length: 15 amino acids. CDR3 nucleotide sequence: TGTGCCAGCAGCCCCGACAGGGTGGGCTCTTTAGGGTACACCTTC. This encodes CASSPDRVGSLGYTF. The variable domain in full, completed from reference TRBV7-2 and TRBJ1-2, reads GAGVSQSPSNKVTEKGKDVELRCDPISGHTALYWYRQSLGQGLEFLIYFQGNSAPDKSGLPSDRFSAERTGGSVSTLTIQRTQQEDSAVYLCASSPDRVGSLGYTFGSGTRLTVV.

This chain connects TRBV7-2 to TRBJ2-5; no firm D call. The V and J ends lost 0 bases and 1 base respectively, with 3 bases between them. The CDR3 is 13 residues long. From germline, CDR1 is SGHTA and CDR2 FQGNSA. The CDR3 DNA reads TGTGCCAGCAGCTTAGCCGTCCAAGAGACCCAGTACTTC. Translation: CASSLAVQETQYF.

The rearrangement links TRBV7-2 to TRBJ2-5, with TRBD2 identical over 7 bases. The CDR3 is made up of 17 amino acids. The junction had 13 bases not matched to a gene; V was cut back by 1 base and J by 5 bases. Germline V lookup: CDR1 SGHTA, CDR2 FQGNSA. Written as DNA, the CDR3 is TGTGCCAGCAGCTTAGGCGCGACTAGCACCCCCCGCGAGACCCAGTACTTC. It translates to CASSLGATSTPRETQYF.

This clone was observed a handful of times. J is TRBJ2-7 and V is TRBV27; D is perhaps TRBD1 (5 bases). The V end lost 5 bases, the J end lost 1 base, and 15 bases lay between the germline ends. The CDR3 totals 15 residues. Germline V gene lookup returns CDR1 MNHEY and CDR2 SMNVEV (reference sequence). The CDR3 nucleotides are TGTGCCAGCAGTCCCTTAGGGGAAGCGTCCTACGAGCAGTACTTC. Its protein is CASSPLGEASYEQYF.

The CDR3 reads CASSQSGSASYEQYF. CDR3 nucleotide sequence: TGCGCCAGCAGCCAAAGCGGCAGCGCCTCCTACGAGCAGTACTTC. This rearrangement joins TRBV4-1 to TRBJ2-7; possible D gene TRBD2, 5 bases. The CDR3 totals 15 residues. Germline V CDR1 and CDR2: MGHRA, YSYEKL. V dropped 2 bases and J dropped 0 bases, with 11 bases sitting between them.

There are a few counts of this clone. The genes are TRBV28 and TRBJ1-3; D gene ambiguous. The V gene's germline CDR1 is MDHEN and CDR2 SYDVKM. CDR3 length: 13 residues. The V end was cut by 5 bases, the J end by 8 bases, with 13 bases between. This CDR3 reads CASSPPREDTIYF. In DNA form, the CDR3 reads TGTGCCAGCAGTCCCCCACGGGAGGACACCATATATTTT.